This entry features one TCR beta chain sequence. The source of the sample is a study of CD8+CD57+ T cells in acquired aplastic anemia. Genomic DNA templated the TCR beta VDJ and CDR3 profiling. TCRdb processed the reads anew with MiXCR; each CDR3 protein has one entry. The data show around 220,000 distinct CDR3 sequences, around 49% seen once. It was patients with CD8+CD57+ cell expansion by flow cytometry who were chosen for sequencing. Trimming took 1 base from V and 3 from J, leaving 12 bases between them. Germline CDR1 reads DFQATT; CDR2 reads SNEGSKA (reference sequence). The CDR3 consists of 14 residues.

The clonotype originates from a human donor with aplastic anemia. The sample taken for sequencing was sorted CD4+, CD8+, or CD8+CD57+ T cells (not recorded which) from PBMCs. The chain has TRBV20-1 and TRBJ1-1; TRBD1 might be the D (5 bases). As DNA, the CDR3 is TGCAGTGCTAGAGCGGAGCAGGGTGACACTGAAGCTTTCTTT. Its translation is CSARAEQGDTEAFF.